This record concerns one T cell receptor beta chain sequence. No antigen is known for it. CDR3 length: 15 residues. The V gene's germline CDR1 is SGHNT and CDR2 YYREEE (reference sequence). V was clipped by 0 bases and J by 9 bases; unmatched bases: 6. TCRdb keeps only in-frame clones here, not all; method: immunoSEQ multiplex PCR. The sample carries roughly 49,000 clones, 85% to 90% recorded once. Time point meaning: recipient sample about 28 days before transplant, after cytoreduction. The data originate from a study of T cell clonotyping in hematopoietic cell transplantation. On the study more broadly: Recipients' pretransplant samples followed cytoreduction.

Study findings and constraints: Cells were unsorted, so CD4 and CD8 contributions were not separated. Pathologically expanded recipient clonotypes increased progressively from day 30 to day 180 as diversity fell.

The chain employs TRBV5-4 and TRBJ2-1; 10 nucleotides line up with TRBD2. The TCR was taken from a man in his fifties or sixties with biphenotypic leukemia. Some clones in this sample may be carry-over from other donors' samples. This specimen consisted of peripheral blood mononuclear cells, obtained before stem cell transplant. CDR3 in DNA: TGTGCCAGCAGCTTGGAAGCGGGAGGGCCCGGTGAGCAGTTCTTC. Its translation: CASSLEAGGPGEQFF. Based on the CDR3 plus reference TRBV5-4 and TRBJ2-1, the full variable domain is ETGVTQSPTHLIKTRGQQVTLRCSSQSGHNTVSWYQQALGQGPQFIFQYYREEENGRGNFPPRFSGLQFPNYSSELNVNALELDDSALYLCASSLEAGGPGEQFFGPGTRLTVL.